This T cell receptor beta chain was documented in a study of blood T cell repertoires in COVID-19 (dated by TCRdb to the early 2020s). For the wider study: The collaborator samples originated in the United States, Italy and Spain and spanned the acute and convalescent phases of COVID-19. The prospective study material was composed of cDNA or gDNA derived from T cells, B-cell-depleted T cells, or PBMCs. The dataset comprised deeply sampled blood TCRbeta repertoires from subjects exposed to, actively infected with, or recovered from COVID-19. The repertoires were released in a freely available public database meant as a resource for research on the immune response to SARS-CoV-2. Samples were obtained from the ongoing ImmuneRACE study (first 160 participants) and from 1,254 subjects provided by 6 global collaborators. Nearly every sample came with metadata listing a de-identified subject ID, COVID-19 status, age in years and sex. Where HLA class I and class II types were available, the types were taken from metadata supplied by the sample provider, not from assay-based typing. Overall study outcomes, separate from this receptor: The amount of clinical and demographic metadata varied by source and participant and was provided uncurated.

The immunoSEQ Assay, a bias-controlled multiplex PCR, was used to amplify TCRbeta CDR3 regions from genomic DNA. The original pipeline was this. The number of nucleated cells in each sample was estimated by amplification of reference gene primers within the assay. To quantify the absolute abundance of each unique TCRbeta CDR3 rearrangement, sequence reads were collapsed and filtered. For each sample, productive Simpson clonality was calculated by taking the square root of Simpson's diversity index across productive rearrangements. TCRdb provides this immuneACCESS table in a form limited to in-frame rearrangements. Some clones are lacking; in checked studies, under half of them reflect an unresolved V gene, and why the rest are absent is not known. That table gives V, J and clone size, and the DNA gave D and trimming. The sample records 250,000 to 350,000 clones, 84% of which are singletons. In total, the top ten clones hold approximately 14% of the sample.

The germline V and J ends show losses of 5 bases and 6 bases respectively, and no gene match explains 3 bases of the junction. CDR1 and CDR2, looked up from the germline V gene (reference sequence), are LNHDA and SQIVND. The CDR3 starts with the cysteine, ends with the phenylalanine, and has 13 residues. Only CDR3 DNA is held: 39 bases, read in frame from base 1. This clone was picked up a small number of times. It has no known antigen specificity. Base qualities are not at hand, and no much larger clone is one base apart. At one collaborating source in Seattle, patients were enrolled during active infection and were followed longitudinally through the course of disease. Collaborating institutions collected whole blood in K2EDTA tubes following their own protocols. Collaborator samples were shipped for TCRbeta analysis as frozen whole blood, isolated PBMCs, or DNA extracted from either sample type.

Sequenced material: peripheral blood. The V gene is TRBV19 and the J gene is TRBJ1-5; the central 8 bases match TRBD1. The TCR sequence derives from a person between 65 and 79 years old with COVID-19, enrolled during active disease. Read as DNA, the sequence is TGTGCCAGTAGTTCGACAGGGGCTCAGCCCCAGCATTTT. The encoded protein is CASSSTGAQPQHF.